The next 12 T cell receptor beta chains were all read from a single sample in a study of T cell responses to AZD1222 COVID-19 vaccine. Using immunoSEQ multiplex PCR, the repertoire was profiled, and TCRdb retains in-frame clones only, with some absent. Of about 180,000 clones listed, approximately 92% were seen once; the top ten hold roughly 1%. The specimen comprised peripheral blood, sampled 28 days after the second dose of the MenACWY control vaccine. The receptors here all came from an adult who received the MenACWY meningococcal vaccine as a control.

The gene calls are TRBV28 and TRBJ1-5; D gene unclear. Germline V gene sequence: CDR1 MDHEN, CDR2 SYDVKM. CDR3 length equals 16 residues. V lost 4 bases and J 4 bases, leaving 17 bases between the germline ends. CDR3 amino acids: CASSSPRSRPNQPQHF. CDR3 nucleotides: TGTGCCAGCAGTTCCCCGCGGTCGAGGCCTAATCAGCCCCAGCATTTT.

This chain connects TRBV30 to TRBJ1-2; D not certain. CDR1 is GTSNPN and CDR2 is SVGIG in the germline V gene (reference sequence). CDR3 length equals 13 residues. The V and J ends lost 0 bases and 4 bases respectively, with 9 bases between them. CDR3: CAWSVTSGYGYTF. The CDR3 region has the DNA TGTGCCTGGAGTGTGACCAGTGGCTATGGCTACACCTTC. The full variable domain, rest sourced from reference TRBV30 and TRBJ1-2, is SQTIHQWPATLVQPVGSPLSLECTVEGTSNPNLYWYRQAAGRGLQLLFYSVGIGQISSEVPQNLSASRPQDRQFILSSKKLLLSDSGFYLCAWSVTSGYGYTFGSGTRLTVV.

V gene TRBV5-8 combines with J gene TRBJ2-5; 11 bases fit TRBD2. J was trimmed by 5 bases and V by 0 bases; bases with no gene match: 6. The CDR3 has 16 residues. Germline CDR1 reads SGHTS; CDR2 reads YDEGEE. CDR3 amino acids: CASSLGKASGGETQYF. In nucleotides, the CDR3 is TGTGCCAGCAGCTTGGGAAAGGCTAGCGGGGGGGAGACCCAGTACTTC.

V gene TRBV19 combines with J gene TRBJ2-5; 11 bases fit TRBD2. V was pared by 4 bases and J by 3 bases, with 4 bases of the junction left unmatched. This CDR3 comprises 15 residues. Germline V gives CDR1 LNHDA, CDR2 SQIVND (reference sequence). CDR3 amino acids: CASSTLAGAKETQYF. CDR3 DNA sequence: TGTGCCAGTAGTACACTAGCGGGGGCCAAAGAGACCCAGTACTTC. Variable domain in full (rest from reference TRBV19 and TRBJ2-5): DGGITQSPKYLFRKEGQNVTLSCEQNLNHDAMYWYRQDPGQGLRLIYYSQIVNDFQKGDIAEGYSVSREKKESFPLTVTSAQKNPTAFYLCASSTLAGAKETQYFGPGTRLLVL.

The chain links TRBV4-1 to TRBJ1-2; D is unresolved. Germline CDR1 MGHRA, CDR2 YSYEKL. With 0 bases removed from V and 0 bases from J, the gap between germline ends came to 14 bases. This CDR3 contains 17 residues. In nucleotides, the CDR3 is TGCGCCAGCAGCCAAGAGGGTTTCCGGGCCGCTAACTATGGCTACACCTTC. Its protein is CASSQEGFRAANYGYTF.

This sequence joins TRBV5-1 and TRBJ2-1; TRBD1 might be the D (5 bases). The CDR3 contains 13 residues. From germline, CDR1 is SGHRS and CDR2 YFSETQ. V lost 2 bases to trimming and J lost 4 bases, with 7 bases between them. This CDR3 is CASSFDRYNEQFF. In DNA, the CDR3 is TGCGCCAGCAGCTTCGACAGATACAATGAGCAGTTCTTC.

This clone appeared once. The chain uses TRBV11-2 and TRBJ1-3, with D perhaps TRBD1 (5 bases). The length of the CDR3 is 14 residues. The germline gives CDR1 SGHAT, CDR2 FQNNGV. Trimming shortened V by 5 bases and J by 4 bases, and 12 bases separated the two germline ends. DNA of the CDR3: TGTGCCAGCAGCCGGCCGGGGCTCGGAAACACCATATATTTT. Translation: CASSRPGLGNTIYF.

The V and J genes are TRBV19 and TRBJ1-5, with 7 bases aligning to TRBD1. With 0 bases clipped from V and 3 bases from J, the junction kept 8 bases outside the gene matches. The CDR3 is 17 amino acids. CDR1 LNHDA and CDR2 SQIVND come from the germline V gene (reference sequence). In nucleotides, the CDR3 is TGTGCCAGTAGTATAGATCGGCAGGGGGGTAACAATCAGCCCCAGCATTTT. Its protein is CASSIDRQGGNNQPQHF.

The gene calls are TRBV19 and TRBJ1-2; D might be TRBD1 (6 bases). The germline gives CDR1 LNHDA, CDR2 SQIVND (reference sequence). V was trimmed by 1 base and J by 6 bases, leaving 15 bases between them. The CDR3 consists of 15 residues. CDR3 protein: CASSIVLRTADGYTF. The CDR3 nucleotides read TGTGCCAGTAGTATAGTACTACGGACAGCAGATGGCTACACCTTC.

The V gene is TRBV10-3, the J gene TRBJ1-2; D is uncertain. V dropped 8 bases and J dropped 1 base, with 14 bases sitting between them. CDR3 length equals 14 residues. Germline assignment: CDR1 ENHRY and CDR2 SYGVKD. In nucleotides, the CDR3 is TGTGCCATCTCCACAATGGACGGTAACTATGGCTACACCTTC. Translating it yields CAISTMDGNYGYTF.

The chain carries TRBV11-2 and TRBJ1-6; D is unclear. Germline loops: CDR1 SGHAT, CDR2 FQNNGV. Trimming stripped 0 bases from V and 7 bases from J, with 10 bases between. The CDR3 runs to 15 residues. DNA for the CDR3: TGTGCCAGCAGCTTAGAGATTCCCGGAAATTCACCCCTCCACTTT. Residues: CASSLEIPGNSPLHF.

The genes are TRBV6-5 and TRBJ2-3; D not resolved. The V end was cut by 6 bases, the J end by 3 bases, with 7 bases between. Per the germline V gene, CDR1 is MNHEY and CDR2 is SVGAGI. This CDR3 region has 12 residues. CDR3 in amino acids: CASRAGTDTQYF. The CDR3, as DNA: TGTGCCAGCAGGGCTGGAACAGATACGCAGTATTTT.